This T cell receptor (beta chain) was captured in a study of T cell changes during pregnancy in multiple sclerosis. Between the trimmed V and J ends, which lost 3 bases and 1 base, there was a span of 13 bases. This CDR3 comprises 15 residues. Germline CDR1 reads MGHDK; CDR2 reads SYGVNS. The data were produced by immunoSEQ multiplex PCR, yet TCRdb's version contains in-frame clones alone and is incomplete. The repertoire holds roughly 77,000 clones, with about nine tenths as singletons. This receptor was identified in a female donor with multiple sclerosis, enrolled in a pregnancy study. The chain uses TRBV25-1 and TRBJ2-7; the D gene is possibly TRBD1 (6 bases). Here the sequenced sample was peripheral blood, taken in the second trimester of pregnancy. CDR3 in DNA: TGTGCCAGCAGTGAGTCTGGGGGCGTATCCTACGAGCAGTACTTC. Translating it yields CASSESGGVSYEQYF.